This TCR beta chain was observed in a study of neurological immune-mediated disorders. TCRdb recomputed calls from the 5' RACE reads with MiXCR, one row per CDR3 protein. The data show fewer than 40,000 distinct CDR3 sequences, about 4.8% seen once. The sorted-subset TCR libraries were prepared using about a million CD4+ or CD8+ T cells as the starting material. This clonotype was observed at least ten times. The receptor was isolated from a man younger than 30 in good health. The sample was CD4+ T cells from blood.

DNA of the CDR3: TGCAGTGCCAAGAAGGGGGCGACCAGCAATGAGCAGTTCTTC. Protein: CSAKKGATSNEQFF. The V gene is TRBV20-1, the J gene TRBJ2-1, with 7 bases fitting TRBD1. This CDR3 has 14 residues. Germline loops: CDR1 DFQATT, CDR2 SNEGSKA (reference sequence). The V gene end was trimmed by 6 bases and the J gene end by 6 bases; junction bases not matched to a gene: 11.